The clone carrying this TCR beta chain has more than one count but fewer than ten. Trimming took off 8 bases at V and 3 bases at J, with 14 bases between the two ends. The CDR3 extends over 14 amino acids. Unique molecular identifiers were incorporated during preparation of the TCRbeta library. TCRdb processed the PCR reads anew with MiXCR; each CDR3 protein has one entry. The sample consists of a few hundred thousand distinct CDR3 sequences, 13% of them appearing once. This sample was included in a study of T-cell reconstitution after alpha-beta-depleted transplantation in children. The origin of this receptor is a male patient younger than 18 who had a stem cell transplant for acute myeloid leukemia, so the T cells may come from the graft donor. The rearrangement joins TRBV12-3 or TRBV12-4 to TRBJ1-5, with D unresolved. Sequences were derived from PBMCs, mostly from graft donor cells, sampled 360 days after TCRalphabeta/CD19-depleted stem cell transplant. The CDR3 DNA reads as TGTGCCAGCCAACTCAAGAGGCCCAATCAGCCCCAGCATTTT. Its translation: CASQLKRPNQPQHF.